The 9 T cell receptor beta chains in this list originate from one sample, sequenced in a study of T cell repertoires in cytomegalovirus infection. TCRdb reprocessed the reads via MiXCR and lists one record per CDR3 protein. The sample holds about 900,000 distinct CDR3 sequences; 31% are singletons and the top ten take more than 13%. For these receptors, no antigen is known. The starting material was cultured CD8+ T cells from PBMCs, obtained from culture after CMV antigen stimulation. These receptors all stem from a human donor in good health (CMV status not recorded). Some clones in this sample may be carry-over from other donors' samples.

This rearrangement joins TRBV20-1 to TRBJ2-1; TRBD2 is a possible D gene (6 bases). This CDR3 has 16 residues. Trimming stripped 0 bases from V and 2 bases from J, with 14 bases between. Germline V gives CDR1 DFQATT, CDR2 SNEGSKA (reference sequence). The CDR3 region is CSARDPGLGAYNEQFF. Written as DNA, the CDR3 is TGCAGTGCTAGAGATCCGGGACTGGGAGCCTACAATGAGCAGTTCTTC.

This rearrangement joins TRBV5-1 to TRBJ2-3, with D perhaps matching TRBD1 or TRBD2 (5 bases each). Germline V gene sequence: CDR1 SGHRS, CDR2 YFSETQ. The ends were cut back, 7 bases at V and 2 bases at J, with 17 bases in the middle. The CDR3 is 15 amino acids. For the CDR3, the DNA is TGCGCCAGCGTCCAGGGAACGAGGGCCACAGATACGCAGTATTTT. This translates into CASVQGTRATDTQYF.

This chain links TRBV20-1 with TRBJ1-2; TRBD1 is a possible D gene (5 bases). The CDR3 is 14 residues long. CDR1 is DFQATT and CDR2 is SNEGSKA in the germline V gene (reference sequence). V dropped 3 bases and J dropped 5 bases, with 16 bases sitting between them. The CDR3 sequence is CSASHTGVGYGYTF. DNA for the CDR3: TGCAGTGCTAGCCACACGGGGGTTGGGTATGGCTACACCTTC.

The chain combines TRBV2 with TRBJ2-7, with a weak D call TRBD1 (5 bases). The CDR3 is 14 amino acids. V lost 10 bases to trimming and J lost 5 bases, with 21 bases between them. Germline CDR1 SNHLY, CDR2 FYNNEI. The DNA of the CDR3 is TGTGCCACGAGTCGGGCAGGGTCCTCGCACGAGCAGTACGTC. It is translated as CATSRAGSSHEQYV.

The chain has TRBV4-1 and TRBJ1-6, with D perhaps matching TRBD1 (6 bases). Trimming took off 0 bases at V and 7 bases at J, with 13 bases between the two ends. Germline V CDR1 and CDR2: MGHRA, YSYEKL. CDR3 length: 16 amino acids. The CDR3 is CASSQDPKGGNSPLHF. The DNA of the CDR3 is TGCGCCAGCAGCCAAGATCCAAAGGGGGGGAATTCACCCCTCCACTTT.

This clonotype showed up just a few times. The chain uses TRBV19 and TRBJ2-2; D not certain. The CDR3 runs 15 residues. Germline loops: CDR1 LNHDA, CDR2 SQIVND (reference sequence). The V and J ends lost 4 bases and 3 bases respectively, with 12 bases between them. For the CDR3, the DNA is TGTGCCAGTAGTACCTCGATGGGCGACACCGGGGAGCTGTTTTTT. This translates into CASSTSMGDTGELFF.

This clonotype was counted only a few times. The V gene is TRBV19, the J gene TRBJ1-2; 9 bases are shared with TRBD1. J gave up 0 bases and V 6 bases, and 8 bases lay outside the gene matches. Germline CDR1 and CDR2: LNHDA and SQIVND (reference sequence). The CDR3 is made up of 16 amino acids. The chain's CDR3 is CASSLGTGHSNYGYTF. Written as DNA, the CDR3 is TGTGCCAGTAGCCTTGGGACAGGGCACTCTAACTATGGCTACACCTTC. Looking up the rest from reference TRBV19 and TRBJ1-2 gives the full variable domain: DGGITQSPKYLFRKEGQNVTLSCEQNLNHDAMYWYRQDPGQGLRLIYYSQIVNDFQKGDIAEGYSVSREKKESFPLTVTSAQKNPTAFYLCASSLGTGHSNYGYTFGSGTRLTVV.

This clonotype was picked up many times. The CDR3 sequence: CASSLRVTHYGYTF. For the CDR3, the DNA is TGTGCCAGCAGTTTACGCGTCACACACTATGGCTACACCTTC. This chain connects TRBV27 to TRBJ1-2, with D unclear. Looked up from germline, CDR1 is MNHEY and CDR2 is SMNVEV (reference sequence). Trimming removed 2 bases at V and 3 bases at J, with 10 bases between. The CDR3 contains 14 residues.

The chain combines TRBV28 with TRBJ1-1; 8 positions agree with TRBD1. This CDR3 contains 14 residues. CDR1 and CDR2 from the germline V gene are MDHEN and SYDVKM. V was pared by 6 bases and J by 4 bases, with 7 bases of the junction left unmatched. The CDR3 is CASRTRGQSTEAFF. In nucleotides, the CDR3 is TGTGCCAGCAGGACCAGGGGGCAGAGCACTGAAGCTTTCTTT.